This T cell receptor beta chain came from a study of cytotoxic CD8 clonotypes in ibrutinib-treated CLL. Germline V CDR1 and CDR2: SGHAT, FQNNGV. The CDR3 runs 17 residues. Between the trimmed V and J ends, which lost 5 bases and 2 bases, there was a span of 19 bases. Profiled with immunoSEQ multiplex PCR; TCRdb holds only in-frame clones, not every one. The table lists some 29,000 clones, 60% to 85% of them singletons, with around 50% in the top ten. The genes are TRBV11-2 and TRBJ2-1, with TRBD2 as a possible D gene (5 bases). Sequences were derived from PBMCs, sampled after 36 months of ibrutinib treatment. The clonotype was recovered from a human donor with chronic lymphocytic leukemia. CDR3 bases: TGTGCCAGCAGCGCCCTCCGGGAATTAGAACCCTACAATGAGCAGTTCTTC. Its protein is CASSALRELEPYNEQFF.